This T cell receptor (beta chain) was documented in a study of shared T cell receptors in the human thymus. The protocol was immunoSEQ multiplex PCR, while the TCRdb copy is restricted to in-frame clones and leaves out a portion. The profile covers some 660,000 clones, with approximately 87% appearing a single time and roughly 0.0094% taken by the ten largest. In its sample, this clone was seen once. This sample was shared with a second study, whose subject was human thymus T cells.

The TCR sequence derives from a boy under three years old with a congenital heart defect. Sequencing was performed on thymocytes.

CDR3 nucleotides: TGTGCCAGCAGCATAGGGGGCCTCGGGGCCAACGTCCTGACTTTC. Its translation: CASSIGGLGANVLTF. The chain employs TRBV5-5 and TRBJ2-6; 7 bases line up with TRBD1. The CDR3 spans 15 residues. Germline values: CDR1 SGHKS, CDR2 YYEKEE (reference sequence). J was trimmed by 4 bases and V by 4 bases; bases with no gene match: 5.